This T cell receptor beta chain was sequenced in a study of T cell changes during pregnancy in multiple sclerosis (dated by TCRdb to between 2018 and 2020). Study-wide context: In women with multiple sclerosis, the researchers looked at how the T cell repertoire shifted as pregnancy progressed.

The CDR3 holds 14 amino acids from the cysteine to the phenylalanine. Only the CDR3 DNA stays, 42 bases, in frame from base 1. CDR1 and CDR2 were assigned from the germline V gene (reference sequence) as MNHEY and SMNVEV. From V the trimming removes 8 bases and from J it removes 0 bases, while the gene matches leave 5 bases of the junction unaccounted for. Library creation used the immunoSEQ multiplex PCR assay. The clones in this table, taken by TCRdb from immuneACCESS, are in-frame only. Not every clone is retained; where verified, under half of the shortfall comes from an unresolved V gene, and the cause of the rest is unknown. Counted in this sample were about 110,000 clones; 90% to 95% of them appeared once. The leading ten clones occupy less than 4% of the sample. As to this clone: Its recognized antigen is unknown. Base qualities are not recorded, but no much larger clone differs from it by a single base.

The sequences come from peripheral blood, collected after pregnancy. This receptor chain uses TRBV27 and TRBJ1-1, with TRBD1 identical over 8 junction bases. The source is a female donor with multiple sclerosis, enrolled in a pregnancy study. The CDR3 corresponds to CASGDRGLNTEAFF. The nucleotides are TGTGCCAGCGGCGACAGGGGACTGAACACTGAAGCTTTCTTT.